The sequence of this T cell receptor (beta chain) was determined in a study of T cell responses to AZD1222 COVID-19 vaccine (dated by TCRdb to the early 2020s). With regard to the full study: A total of about 240 trial participants underwent TCR sequencing, of whom about 210 received two doses of AZD1222 and about 26 received two doses of the MenACWY control vaccine. Enrollment into the trials was organized by age into subgroups of 18-55, 56-69 and 70-plus years, and those subgroups contained about 160, 30 and 59 TCR-sequenced participants, respectively. Beyond this particular receptor, the publication reports: Participants were mostly white British, with more females than males. The authors suggested clonal diversity may have been underestimated. Conclusions about previously exposed vaccinees are limited, since just six AZD1222 recipients were seropositive for SARS-CoV-2 at baseline. After two AZD1222 doses, spike-specific TCR breadth and depth were significantly higher than at day 0 and than in MenACWY recipients. Epitopes outside the regions mutated in the B.1.351 and B.1.1.7 variants were reportedly recognized by nearly half of the unique spike-specific TCRs. The whole spike protein was spanned by vaccine-associated CD4 TCRs, and dominant responses were seen in regions 160-218 and 743-854. The 56-69-year group was small, and its depth increase did not reach significance, likely because of low power. No day 14 peak-response samples were available, so repertoires were characterized only after the peak T cell response.

CDR1 and CDR2, per the germline V gene, are SGHTA and FQGNSA. The V and J ends are trimmed by 3 bases and 2 bases, leaving 7 bases between them. The CDR3 starts with the cysteine, ends with the phenylalanine, and has 14 residues. Just the 42-base CDR3 DNA is kept, in frame starting at base 1. The sample's time point, from its label and the paper: about 28 days (+/-7) after the second vaccine dose. AZD1222 recipients given second doses at about 4 weeks or at about 12 weeks were pooled, since spike-specific TCR depth and breadth were not found to differ between the two schedules. Vaccinee samples came from UK trials COV001 and COV002, including a single-blind randomized controlled phase 2/3 trial of AZD1222 (ChAdOx1 nCoV-19) in healthy adults. Trial participant PBMC samples were collected at day 0 and day 28 after the second dose for TCRbeta chain sequencing. The CDR3 regions of human TCRbeta chains were analyzed by immunosequencing. As for how the authors treated the data: TCRs in the repertoires were compared against a reference library of SARS-CoV-2-specific TCRs that had been generated with the MIRA antigen-specificity platform. Breadth was defined as the fraction of unique TCRs that were SARS-CoV-2-associated, and depth was defined as the fraction of total T cells that were SARS-CoV-2-associated. Using the MIRA data, every spike-specific TCR was mapped to the spike region that the TCR reacted to and assigned to either a CD4 or a CD8 class. Log10-transformed breadth and depth values were compared by one-way ANOVA with Sidak's multiple comparisons tests. The table was pulled from immuneACCESS by TCRdb, which kept in-frame rearrangements only. Such tables lose some clones; where checked, under half of the loss comes from unresolved V genes, and the rest has no known cause. V, J and clone size are taken as reported in that table, and D and trimming were inferred from the DNA itself. Present in this sample are some 150,000 clones, around nine tenths of which were seen just once. The ten largest clonotypes hold around 4.5% of the sample.

As for this clone: This clone's antigen is unknown. Base qualities were left out, and no much larger clone turns up one base away.

Sequencing used peripheral blood, obtained 28 days after the second AZD1222 dose. This TCR was recovered from an adult who received the AZD1222 COVID-19 vaccine. Recombination connected TRBV7-2 to TRBJ1-4; the D segment could be TRBD1, given 5 matching bases. The CDR3 region reads CASSLGPTNEKLFF. The DNA reads as follows: TGTGCCAGCAGCTTGGGACCCACTAATGAAAAACTGTTTTTT.